This entry concerns a single T cell receptor (beta chain). Antigen specificity is unknown. The V gene lost 5 bases and the J gene lost 4 bases, with 15 bases spanning the gap. CDR3 length: 15 residues. CDR1 is MNHEY and CDR2 is SVGAGI in the germline V gene. This sample stems from a study of cytomegalovirus exposure and HLA in healthy donors. Regarding the study as a whole: Per a later analysis, HLA-associated TCR beta chains showed more clonal expansion than other, equally common TCR beta chains. It was confirmed in vitro that three of the CMV-associated chains were specific for CMV antigens. A later analysis appeared to link common viral pathogens to several of the most significant clusters.

The PCR had 60 Vbeta and 13 Jbeta primers. TCRdb keeps only in-frame clones here, not all; method: immunoSEQ multiplex PCR. The sample has roughly 120,000 clones, over 8% seen once. This receptor was taken from a man aged 25-45 years in good health and CMV-seronegative. V and J are TRBV6-5 and TRBJ1-5; D not resolved. Sequences were obtained from PBMCs. The CDR3 is CASSPRGVLNQPQHF. CDR3 sequence (DNA): TGTGCCAGCAGTCCCCGGGGAGTTCTTAATCAGCCCCAGCATTTT.